The 32 T cell receptor beta chains below all came from one sample that was sequenced in a study of shared clonotypes between healthy human individuals. Naive-designated CD8 cells lacked CD45RO, were positively enriched for CCR7, and omitted terminally differentiated effector memory CD45RA+ cells. Clones were sequenced by immunoSEQ multiplex PCR, and TCRdb holds only the in-frame ones, with some missing. Of about 2.2 million clones listed, about 94% were seen once; the top ten hold around 1.8%. Sequenced sample: naive CD8+ T cells from PBMCs. Receptors were obtained from a man younger than 30 in good health. Some clones in this sample may be carry-over from other donors' samples.

The V and J genes are TRBV20-1 and TRBJ2-7; D uncertain. The CDR3 has 11 amino acids. Trimming left V 3 bases short and J 4 bases short, with 7 bases between. Per germline, CDR1 DFQATT and CDR2 SNEGSKA (reference sequence). CDR3 sequence: CSASVPYEQYF. CDR3 nucleotides: TGCAGTGCTAGCGTCCCTTACGAGCAGTACTTC.

For this clone: This same CDR3 is encoded by further DNA sequences in the sample. This rearrangement joins TRBV10-3 to TRBJ2-3; the D is unclear. The ends were cut back, 0 bases at V and 5 bases at J, with 6 bases in the middle. Germline values: CDR1 ENHRY, CDR2 SYGVKD. CDR3 length: 13 amino acids. The CDR3, as DNA: TGTGCCATCAGTGAGTCGACCGGAGATACGCAGTATTTT. The encoded protein is CAISESTGDTQYF.

This clone was seen a few times. This sample includes further DNA sequences coding for the same CDR3. This chain joins TRBV5-1 and TRBJ1-5; D call uncertain. The CDR3 spans 13 residues. V was pared by 0 bases and J by 4 bases, with 5 bases between. CDR1 is SGHRS and CDR2 is YFSETQ in the germline V gene. The CDR3 sequence: CASSLAENQPQHF. The CDR3 bases are TGCGCCAGCAGCTTGGCGGAGAATCAGCCCCAGCATTTT.

The chain combines TRBV2 with TRBJ2-7; 7 nucleotides line up with TRBD2. The V and J ends lost 5 bases and 2 bases, in that order; junction bases with no gene match: 6. This CDR3 is built from 14 residues. Per germline, CDR1 SNHLY and CDR2 FYNNEI. CDR3 DNA: TGTGCCAGCAGTTGGGCTAGCGGAACCTACGAGCAGTACTTC. Its translation is CASSWASGTYEQYF.

This chain joins TRBV7-2 and TRBJ2-1; D not resolved. The V gene lost 2 bases and the J gene lost 10 bases, with 12 bases spanning the gap. CDR3 length: 13 residues. Germline V lookup: CDR1 SGHTA, CDR2 FQGNSA. The CDR3 region is CASSLRSISEQFF. CDR3 DNA: TGTGCCAGCAGCTTACGCAGTATCTCGGAGCAGTTCTTC.

The chain employs TRBV6-1 and TRBJ2-1, with D possibly TRBD1 on 6 matching bases. V shed 2 bases and J shed 3 bases, with 14 bases lying between them. In germline, CDR1 is MNHNS, CDR2 SASEGT. The CDR3 contains 16 residues. The chain's CDR3 is CASSETGTWGYNEQFF. As DNA, the CDR3 is TGTGCCAGCAGTGAAACCGGGACATGGGGCTACAATGAGCAGTTCTTC.

This clone has a single count. This specimen includes other DNA sequences encoding the same CDR3. The CDR3 DNA follows: TGTGCCAGTAGTCCCGGACAGGGGATTCTGTACGAGCAGTACTTC. Protein product: CASSPGQGILYEQYF. This chain links TRBV19 with TRBJ2-7; TRBD1 matches at 9 bases. This CDR3 spans 15 amino acids. Trimming removed 5 bases from V and 4 bases from J; junction bases left unmatched: 9. CDR1 and CDR2 from the germline V gene are LNHDA and SQIVND (reference sequence).

V and J are TRBV5-6 and TRBJ2-7; D might be TRBD1 or TRBD2, each matching 5 bases. The CDR3 loop spans 13 amino acids. The germline V gene encodes CDR1 SGHDT and CDR2 YYEEEE. V was clipped by 0 bases and J by 7 bases, with 11 bases between them. CDR3 sequence: CASSLAAGSEQYF. In DNA form, the CDR3 reads TGTGCCAGCAGCTTGGCGGCAGGGAGTGAGCAGTACTTC.

The rearrangement joins TRBV1 to TRBJ2-5; the DNA was not used to check the table's D call, TRBD1. The J call could be wrong; TRBJ2-7 is a better fit for the DNA end. TRBV1 counts as a pseudogene. CDR3 length: 19 residues. The CDR3 loop is CTSSQDWGTGPRLSYEQYF. In DNA, the CDR3 is TGCACCAGCAGCCAAGATTGGGGGACAGGGCCCCGACTGTCCTACGAGCAGTACTTC.

This clone was recorded once. This rearrangement joins TRBV6-4 to TRBJ2-1; 11 bases map to TRBD2. After removal of 8 bases from V and 4 bases from J, the junction contained 13 bases not matched to a gene. The CDR3 totals 17 residues. Germline V lookup: CDR1 MRHNA, CDR2 SNTAGT. The CDR3 is CASSPGVAGGSYNEQFF. As DNA, the CDR3 is TGTGCCAGCTCGCCGGGGGTAGCGGGAGGGTCTTACAATGAGCAGTTCTTC.

The genes are TRBV5-1 and TRBJ2-7; TRBD2 is a possible D gene (6 bases). Germline CDR1 and CDR2: SGHRS and YFSETQ. V was clipped by 4 bases and J by 4 bases, with 18 bases between them. This CDR3 contains 15 residues. CDR3 DNA: TGCGCCAGCAGCCCCGATGGGGGGACCGGTTACGAGCAGTACTTC. Translating gives CASSPDGGTGYEQYF.

As concerns this clone: Other DNA sequences from this sample encode an identical CDR3 as well. The chain is built from TRBV15 and TRBJ1-5; the D is unclear. The CDR3 has 15 amino acids. Germline V gives CDR1 LNHNV, CDR2 YYDKDF (reference sequence). Trimming cost V 0 bases and J 1 base, with 7 bases left between them. The CDR3 protein is CATSRDRASNQPQHF. The CDR3 DNA reads as TGTGCCACCAGCAGAGATCGGGCAAGCAATCAGCCCCAGCATTTT. Together with reference TRBV15 and TRBJ1-5, the CDR3 gives the full variable domain: DAMVIQNPRYQVTQFGKPVTLSCSQTLNHNVMYWYQQKSSQAPKLLFHYYDKDFNNEADTPDNFQSRRPNTSFCFLDIRSPGLGDTAMYLCATSRDRASNQPQHFGDGTRLSIL.

Regarding this clone: Other nucleotide sequences in the sample specify the same CDR3. The V call is TRBV29-1, the J call TRBJ2-7, with D possibly matching TRBD1 (5 bases). Germline CDR1 reads SQVTM; CDR2 reads ANQGSEA. This CDR3 comprises 12 residues. Trimming stripped 6 bases from V and 4 bases from J, with 13 bases between. For the CDR3, the DNA is TGCAGCGTCCTCAGTGGGGCGTACGAGCAGTACTTC. Translating it yields CSVLSGAYEQYF.

The chain links TRBV7-8 to TRBJ2-7; 10 bases map to TRBD2. V lost 4 bases to trimming and J lost 3 bases; unmatched junction nucleotides: 12. Germline CDR1 reads SGHVS; CDR2 reads FQNEAQ. The CDR3 has 17 amino acids. The CDR3, as DNA: TGTGCCAGCAGCTCACCTAGCGGGAGTCCATTCAACTACGAGCAGTACTTC. The encoded protein is CASSSPSGSPFNYEQYF. The variable domain in full, with the rest retrieved from reference TRBV7-8 and TRBJ2-7, is GAGVSQSPRYKVAKRGQDVALRCDPISGHVSLFWYQQALGQGPEFLTYFQNEAQLDKSGLPSDRFFAERPEGSVSTLKIQRTQQEDSAVYLCASSSPSGSPFNYEQYFGPGTRLTVT.

The chain couples TRBV6-1 to TRBJ2-1; TRBD2 matches 8 bases. The V gene end was trimmed by 6 bases and the J gene end by 2 bases; junction bases not matched to a gene: 3. The CDR3 runs 14 residues. CDR1 and CDR2 from the germline V gene are MNHNS and SASEGT. CDR3 loop: CASRVSGTYNEQFF. CDR3 DNA sequence: TGTGCCAGCAGGGTTAGCGGGACCTACAATGAGCAGTTCTTC.

J is TRBJ2-5 and V is TRBV27, with TRBD1 identical over 8 bases. Germline V gene sequence: CDR1 MNHEY, CDR2 SMNVEV (reference sequence). The J segment lost 7 bases and the V segment lost 3 bases, leaving 13 bases of the junction unmatched. This CDR3 contains 16 residues. CDR3 bases: TGTGCCAGCAGTTTTCGGGGACAGGACGGTAAAGCGACCCAGTACTTC. Protein: CASSFRGQDGKATQYF.

V and J are TRBV28 and TRBJ1-5; D gene uncertain. The CDR3 extends over 12 amino acids. V was trimmed by 5 bases and J by 10 bases, leaving 12 bases between them. Germline V lookup: CDR1 MDHEN, CDR2 SYDVKM. Here the CDR3 reads CASSHPPHPQHF. CDR3 sequence (DNA): TGTGCCAGCAGTCACCCCCCTCATCCCCAGCATTTT.

The chain joins TRBV30 to TRBJ2-1; a possible D gene is TRBD2 (7 bases). Trimming cost V 2 bases and J 6 bases, with 14 bases left between them. This CDR3 is built from 14 residues. The germline gives CDR1 GTSNPN, CDR2 SVGIG (reference sequence). CDR3 in DNA: TGTGCCTGGAGTTGGGGGGCTAGCGGCAATGAGCAGTTCTTC. Protein: CAWSWGASGNEQFF.

The chain carries TRBV5-6 and TRBJ2-3; perhaps TRBD2 as D (6 bases). The CDR3 has 14 residues. Germline V gene data show CDR1 as SGHDT and CDR2 as YYEEEE. With 2 bases removed from V and 4 bases from J, the gap between germline ends came to 11 bases. The DNA of the CDR3 is TGTGCCAGCAGCTTCGGGACTCCGTCAGATACGCAGTATTTT. This codes for CASSFGTPSDTQYF.

Note on this clone: The same CDR3 also results from other DNA sequences found in this sample. The chain recombines TRBV6-5 with TRBJ2-7; D might be TRBD2 (6 bases). V was trimmed by 1 base and J by 1 base, leaving 8 bases between them. The CDR3 runs 14 residues. Germline V lookup: CDR1 MNHEY, CDR2 SVGAGI. The CDR3: CASSYFGGSYEQYF. The CDR3 DNA is TGTGCCAGCAGTTACTTTGGGGGGTCCTACGAGCAGTACTTC.

J is TRBJ2-1 and V is TRBV6-6; 7 positions match TRBD2. The CDR3 is 16 amino acids. Trimming took 10 bases from V and 7 from J; bases not matched to a gene: 19. Per the germline V gene, CDR1 is MNHNY and CDR2 is SVGAGI (reference sequence). The CDR3 here is CATLKDRDYSLNEQFF. The CDR3 DNA reads as TGTGCCACACTTAAGGATCGGGACTACTCACTAAATGAGCAGTTCTTC.

The chain recombines TRBV5-5 with TRBJ2-3; D is perhaps TRBD2 (6 bases). Germline V gene lookup returns CDR1 SGHKS and CDR2 YYEKEE (reference sequence). V dropped 3 bases and J dropped 6 bases, with 17 bases sitting between them. CDR3 size: 15 residues. CDR3 residues: CASSSIGWRADTQYF. The CDR3 region has the DNA TGTGCCAGCAGCTCCATCGGTTGGAGGGCCGATACGCAGTATTTT.

This chain connects TRBV27 to TRBJ2-1; maybe TRBD1 (6 bases). Germline V gene data show CDR1 as MNHEY and CDR2 as SMNVEV (reference sequence). V was pared by 3 bases and J by 7 bases, with 13 bases between. CDR3 length equals 14 residues. CDR3 in amino acids: CASSFLTQGNEQFF. CDR3 sequence (DNA): TGTGCCAGCAGTTTTCTCACACAGGGAAATGAGCAGTTCTTC.

The rearrangement uses TRBV18 and TRBJ2-1, with 9 bases matching TRBD2. Trimming at V came to 6 bases and at J to 1 base, leaving 7 bases not matched to a gene. There are 16 residues in the CDR3. Germline V gene data show CDR1 as KGHSH and CDR2 as LQKENI. CDR3: CASSLTSGASYNEQFF. CDR3 bases: TGTGCCAGCTCCCTGACTAGCGGTGCGTCCTACAATGAGCAGTTCTTC.

The V call is TRBV9, the J call TRBJ2-3; 9 bases are a match to TRBD2. The CDR3 sequence is 16 residues long. Germline CDR1 SGDLS, CDR2 YYNGEE. V was clipped by 2 bases and J by 0 bases; unmatched bases: 4. Here the CDR3 reads CASSVLAGSSTDTQYF. CDR3 nucleotide sequence: TGTGCCAGCAGCGTGCTAGCGGGGTCGAGCACAGATACGCAGTATTTT.

In this sample, this clone turned up a few times. The gene calls are TRBV10-3 and TRBJ1-5; TRBD1 agrees at 7 bases. Germline CDR1 ENHRY, CDR2 SYGVKD. CDR3 length: 15 residues. Losses at the gene ends were 2 bases for V and 7 bases for J; bases not matched to a gene: 8. CDR3 region: CAISEPDFRGQPQHF. The CDR3 bases are TGTGCCATCAGTGAGCCCGATTTCAGGGGGCAGCCCCAGCATTTT.

CDR3: CASSLFGGRGSTDTQYF. In nucleotides, the CDR3 is TGTGCCAGCAGTTTGTTTGGCGGTAGAGGTAGCACAGATACGCAGTATTTT. This rearrangement joins TRBV27 to TRBJ2-3; D is unclear. CDR1 is MNHEY, CDR2 SMNVEV, per germline (reference sequence). V was trimmed by 3 bases and J by 0 bases, leaving 16 bases between them. The CDR3 covers 17 residues.

The V gene is TRBV5-1, the J gene TRBJ2-7; TRBD1 aligns across 8 bases. J was trimmed by 4 bases and V by 4 bases; bases with no gene match: 10. The CDR3 is 15 amino acids. The germline CDR1 and CDR2 sequences are SGHRS and YFSETQ. CDR3 residues: CASSKGAGGEYEQYF. CDR3 sequence (DNA): TGCGCCAGCAGCAAGGGGGCAGGGGGCGAGTACGAGCAGTACTTC.

The chain carries TRBV5-6 and TRBJ1-2; D unresolved. Germline assignment: CDR1 SGHDT and CDR2 YYEEEE. V was trimmed by 4 bases and J by 1 base, leaving 14 bases between them. The CDR3 is 15 residues long. The CDR3 nucleotides are TGTGCCAGCAGCACGGAAAAGGAAATTAACTATGGCTACACCTTC. Protein sequence: CASSTEKEINYGYTF.

V is TRBV28 and J is TRBJ2-1, with 8 bases that match TRBD2. Germline V gene sequence: CDR1 MDHEN, CDR2 SYDVKM. Trimming took 5 bases from V and 5 from J; bases not matched to a gene: 14. The CDR3 sequence is 17 residues long. CDR3 region: CASSTRNTSGDHNEQFF. CDR3 nucleotide sequence: TGTGCCAGCAGTACCCGGAACACTAGCGGAGACCACAATGAGCAGTTCTTC. The full variable domain, completed using reference TRBV28 and TRBJ2-1, is DVKVTQSSRYLVKRTGEKVFLECVQDMDHENMFWYRQDPGLGLRLIYFSYDVKMKEKGDIPEGYSVSREKKERFSLILESASTNQTSMYLCASSTRNTSGDHNEQFFGPGTRLTVL.

The V gene is TRBV2, the J gene TRBJ2-3; 10 positions match TRBD2. V lost 5 bases, J lost 1 base, and 3 bases stayed unmatched. CDR1 is SNHLY and CDR2 is FYNNEI in the germline V gene. This CDR3 is 15 amino acids long. Here the CDR3 DNA reads TGTGCCAGCAGTACCGGGACTAGCGGCACAGATACGCAGTATTTT. Amino acids: CASSTGTSGTDTQYF.

V is TRBV29-1 and J is TRBJ1-2; no reliable D call. Trimming cost V 0 bases and J 7 bases, with 9 bases left between them. The CDR3 is made up of 12 amino acids. In germline, CDR1 is SQVTM, CDR2 ANQGSEA. The CDR3 region is CSVEDLPAGYTF. The CDR3 DNA is TGCAGCGTTGAAGATCTTCCAGCTGGCTACACCTTC.